These 23 T cell receptor beta chains were all obtained from the same sample, sequenced in a study of blood T cell repertoires in COVID-19. Assay: immunoSEQ multiplex PCR; the TCRdb copy retains only in-frame clones and omits some. The profile shows 230,000 or so clones, roughly 90% of them singletons. The sample was peripheral blood. Receptor source: a woman in her sixties or seventies with COVID-19, enrolled during active disease.

V usage is TRBV4-3 and J usage is TRBJ2-5; 12 nucleotides agree with TRBD2. The CDR3 contains 18 residues. J lost 4 bases, V lost 4 bases, and 13 bases had no gene match. Germline-derived CDR1 and CDR2 are LGHNA and YSLEER. The CDR3 sequence is CASSPGGTSGLGGETQYF. The CDR3 DNA is TGCGCCAGCAGCCCCGGAGGGACTAGCGGGCTCGGAGGAGAGACCCAGTACTTC.

This chain joins TRBV5-1 and TRBJ1-4; 10 bases are shared with TRBD1. Germline CDR1 reads SGHRS; CDR2 reads YFSETQ. V dropped 5 bases and J dropped 8; count of bases not matched to a gene: 6. The length of the CDR3 is 14 residues. The CDR3 reads CASSPGTGAEKLFF. CDR3 nucleotide sequence: TGCGCCAGCAGTCCCGGGACAGGGGCCGAAAAACTGTTTTTT.

The genes are TRBV30 and TRBJ1-2; TRBD1 agrees at 7 bases. The CDR3 covers 13 residues. CDR1 and CDR2 (germline): GTSNPN, SVGIG (reference sequence). The trim removed 3 bases at V and 3 bases at J, leaving 4 bases unmatched. The CDR3 is CAWSGGTDYGYTF. CDR3 DNA: TGTGCCTGGAGCGGTGGGACAGACTATGGCTACACCTTC.

V usage is TRBV2 and J usage is TRBJ1-1; 8 bases fit TRBD1. CDR3 length: 12 amino acids. Trimming cost V 8 bases and J 8 bases; bases outside gene matches: 7. Germline CDR1 reads SNHLY; CDR2 reads FYNNEI. CDR3: CASGSGTGEAFF. The CDR3 DNA reads TGTGCCAGCGGATCCGGGACAGGAGAAGCTTTCTTT.

The chain is built from TRBV7-3 and TRBJ2-1; D might be TRBD1 (5 bases). V was trimmed by 3 bases and J by 0 bases, leaving 9 bases between them. CDR1 is SGHTA and CDR2 is FQGTGA in the germline V gene. The CDR3 runs to 15 residues. The CDR3, as DNA: TGTGCCAGCAGCTTCAGCGACAGCTCCTACAATGAGCAGTTCTTC. It translates to CASSFSDSSYNEQFF.

The chain joins TRBV6-5 to TRBJ1-1; no clear D gene. The V gene's germline CDR1 is MNHEY and CDR2 SVGAGI. V dropped 4 bases and J dropped 1 base, with 10 bases sitting between them. There are 14 residues in the CDR3. CDR3 residues: CASSSSHKNTEAFF. The CDR3, as DNA: TGTGCCAGCAGTTCCTCACATAAGAACACTGAAGCTTTCTTT.

The rearrangement links TRBV29-1 to TRBJ1-5, with D possibly being TRBD1 (5 bases). CDR3 length equals 12 residues. Germline CDR1 is SQVTM and CDR2 is ANQGSEA. V was cut by 7 bases and J by 5 bases, with 12 bases left in between. The CDR3 bases are TGCAGCGGGAGGGCGGGGGATCAGCCCCAGCATTTT. Translation gives CSGRAGDQPQHF.

This clone turned up a few times. The rearrangement links TRBV18 to TRBJ1-3; possible D gene TRBD1, 6 bases. Trimming removed 7 bases from V and 2 bases from J, with 12 bases in between. The CDR3 consists of 14 residues. CDR1 is KGHSH, CDR2 LQKENI, per germline. The DNA for the CDR3 is TGTGCCAGCTTCCCCGGGACAACTGGAAACACCATATATTTT. It codes for CASFPGTTGNTIYF.

This chain uses TRBV24-1 with TRBJ2-3, with 8 bases aligning to TRBD1. Trimming at V came to 3 bases and at J to 4 bases, leaving 8 bases not matched to a gene. The CDR3 is made up of 16 amino acids. CDR1 is KGHDR, CDR2 SFDVKD, per germline. This chain's CDR3 is CATSDAGTGGADTQYF. CDR3 bases: TGTGCCACCAGTGATGCCGGGACAGGCGGTGCAGATACGCAGTATTTT.

The chain is built from TRBV7-8 and TRBJ2-1, with D perhaps TRBD2 (6 bases). Germline CDR1 and CDR2: SGHVS and FQNEAQ. This CDR3 spans 18 amino acids. The ends were cut back, 1 base at V and 2 bases at J, with 18 bases in the middle. The CDR3 loop reads CASSLEGLRPDPYNEQFF. In nucleotides, the CDR3 is TGTGCCAGCAGCTTAGAGGGACTCCGCCCCGACCCCTACAATGAGCAGTTCTTC.

The gene calls are TRBV2 and TRBJ2-2, with a weak D call TRBD1 (6 bases). Germline values: CDR1 SNHLY, CDR2 FYNNEI. There are 12 residues in the CDR3. Trimming removed 6 bases from V and 7 bases from J, with 9 bases in between. The CDR3 nucleotides read TGTGCCAGCAGCCTAGGGGGCGGGGAGCTGTTTTTT. Translating gives CASSLGGGELFF. Combining the CDR3 with reference TRBV2 and TRBJ2-2 gives the whole variable domain EPEVTQTPSHQVTQMGQEVILRCVPISNHLYFYWYRQILGQKVEFLVSFYNNEISEKSEIFDDQFSVERPDGSNFTLKIRSTKLEDSAMYFCASSLGGGELFFGEGSRLTVL.

To note about this clone: Other DNA sequences in the sample encode the same CDR3. The rearrangement links TRBV7-9 to TRBJ1-5; D is uncertain. Germline CDR1 and CDR2: SEHNR and FQNEAQ (reference sequence). CDR3 length equals 14 residues. The V end was cut by 1 base, the J end by 0 bases, with 4 bases between. The CDR3 sequence is CASSLGYSNQPQHF. CDR3 DNA: TGTGCCAGCAGCTTAGGCTATAGCAATCAGCCCCAGCATTTT.

The V gene is TRBV6-2 or TRBV6-3, the J gene TRBJ1-2; D not certain. Germline assignment: CDR1 MNHEY and CDR2 SVGEGT. Trimming shortened V by 0 bases and J by 6 bases, and 8 bases separated the two germline ends. This CDR3 spans 13 amino acids. CDR3 sequence reads: CASSYSTRNGYTF. The CDR3 nucleotides are TGTGCCAGCAGTTACTCGACGAGGAATGGCTACACCTTC.

This clone was counted a single time. J is TRBJ1-3 and V is TRBV5-1, with TRBD1 matching 7 bases. The CDR3 is 14 residues long. Per the germline V gene, CDR1 is SGHRS and CDR2 is YFSETQ. V lost 0 bases to trimming and J lost 9 bases; unmatched junction nucleotides: 6. The CDR3 DNA is TGCGCCAGCAGCTTGGCCAACAGGGGAGGCACCATATATTTT. This gives the protein CASSLANRGGTIYF.

The chain uses TRBV5-6 and TRBJ2-7; tentatively, D is TRBD2 (5 bases). Germline V gene sequence: CDR1 SGHDT, CDR2 YYEEEE. The CDR3 has 16 amino acids. V lost 4 bases and J lost 6, with 23 bases in between. The CDR3 region is CASSQPRDTISSEQYF. For the CDR3, the DNA is TGTGCCAGCAGCCAACCCCGGGATACCATTAGTAGCGAGCAGTACTTC. The full variable domain, rest sourced from reference TRBV5-6 and TRBJ2-7, is DAGVTQSPTHLIKTRGQQVTLRCSPKSGHDTVSWYQQALGQGPQFIFQYYEEEERQRGNFPDRFSGHQFPNYSSELNVNALLLGDSALYLCASSQPRDTISSEQYFGPGTRLTVT.

The V and J genes are TRBV18 and TRBJ1-1; D is perhaps TRBD1 (6 bases). The V end was cut by 10 bases, the J end by 2 bases, with 17 bases between. CDR3 length: 14 amino acids. Germline values: CDR1 KGHSH, CDR2 LQKENI. The CDR3 region has the DNA TGTGCCACACGAACGACGGGGGGCAACACTGAAGCTTTCTTT. Translation gives CATRTTGGNTEAFF.

The chain is built from TRBV19 and TRBJ1-4; D call uncertain. V shed 2 bases and J shed 8 bases, with 9 bases lying between them. The CDR3 covers 13 residues. CDR1 is LNHDA, CDR2 SQIVND, per germline (reference sequence). CDR3 bases: TGTGCCAGTAGTATAACCTCACGGGAAAAACTGTTTTTT. Amino acids: CASSITSREKLFF.

This clone was observed once. This chain uses TRBV6-6 with TRBJ1-5; D gene unclear. The germline V and J ends were trimmed by 2 bases and 5 bases, with 10 bases remaining between them. There are 14 residues in the CDR3. Per the germline V gene, CDR1 is MNHNY and CDR2 is SVGAGI (reference sequence). In DNA, the CDR3 is TGTGCCAGCAGTTACCTAACCACGGATCAGCCCCAGCATTTT. It specifies CASSYLTTDQPQHF.

This chain links TRBV19 with TRBJ2-4; 7 nucleotides match TRBD2. With V trimmed by 7 bases and J by 0 bases, 12 bases remained unmatched. Germline assignment: CDR1 LNHDA and CDR2 SQIVND (reference sequence). The CDR3 runs 17 residues. The CDR3 here is CASMGGAVRGAKNIQYF. In DNA, the CDR3 is TGTGCCAGTATGGGAGGGGCGGTTAGAGGAGCCAAAAACATTCAGTACTTC.

In this sample, this clone turned up once. This sequence joins TRBV11-2 and TRBJ1-5; 9 bases fit TRBD1. Germline CDR1 reads SGHAT; CDR2 reads FQNNGV. The CDR3 is 14 amino acids. Trimming at V came to 5 bases and at J to 6 bases, leaving 5 bases not matched to a gene. CDR3 residues: CASSAGTGPQPQHF. For the CDR3, the DNA is TGTGCCAGCAGCGCCGGGACAGGGCCTCAGCCCCAGCATTTT.

The rearrangement joins TRBV7-2 to TRBJ1-3; D is possibly TRBD1 (6 bases). This CDR3 has 16 amino acids. Germline values: CDR1 SGHTA, CDR2 FQGNSA. Trimming removed 0 bases at V and 0 bases at J, with 9 bases between. CDR3 residues: CASSLAGQSSGNTIYF. In DNA form, the CDR3 reads TGTGCCAGCAGCTTAGCGGGACAAAGCTCTGGAAACACCATATATTTT.

The J gene is TRBJ2-2, the V gene TRBV7-2; the D gene is possibly TRBD2 (7 bases). V was clipped by 3 bases and J by 4 bases, with 15 bases between them. Germline CDR1 is SGHTA and CDR2 is FQGNSA. This CDR3 is 16 amino acids long. CDR3 bases: TGTGCCAGCAGCTTTGCGGGGGCCCCCTTCACCGGGGAGCTGTTTTTT. Residues: CASSFAGAPFTGELFF.

This clone was seen a few times. This rearrangement joins TRBV19 to TRBJ1-2; the match to TRBD1 covers 7 bases. V gave up 3 bases and J gave up 4 bases; unmatched junction bases: 8. Germline V gene data show CDR1 as LNHDA and CDR2 as SQIVND (reference sequence). The CDR3 spans 15 residues. CDR3 region: CASSIRGTALYGYTF. CDR3 bases: TGTGCCAGTAGTATCCGAGGGACAGCGCTCTATGGCTACACCTTC.